This T cell receptor beta chain appears in the sequencing data of a study of cytomegalovirus exposure and HLA in healthy donors. Study information: A subsequent analysis reported that the 120 or so validation repertoires were produced on the same platform that had also been used for the 550 to 750 first-cohort repertoires.

Study-wide results and caveats: Among the CMV-associated chains, three were confirmed in vitro as specific for CMV antigens.

Sequenced by immunoSEQ multiplex PCR; TCRdb stores in-frame clones only, minus some. The table lists about 220,000 clones, approximately 87% of them singletons. In this sample, this clone turned up a few times. Its antigen remains unidentified. The germline V gene has CDR1 SNHLY and CDR2 FYNNEI. The CDR3 loop spans 15 amino acids. The ends were cut back, 4 bases at V and 0 bases at J, with 7 bases in the middle. The specimen was PBMCs. This receptor was taken from a young man in good health and CMV-seronegative. The chain uses TRBV2 and TRBJ2-6, with D unresolved. The chain's CDR3 is CASSVRDSGANVLTF. The CDR3 DNA is TGTGCCAGCAGTGTAAGAGACTCTGGGGCCAACGTCCTGACTTTC.